Listed here are 22 T cell receptor beta chains from one sample, sequenced in a study of cytomegalovirus exposure and HLA in healthy donors (TCRdb year 2017). Libraries came from the immunoSEQ multiplex PCR assay. The multiplex PCR relied on a mix of 60 forward primers for TCR Vbeta segments and 13 reverse primers for TCR Jbeta segments. The table was pulled from immuneACCESS by TCRdb, which kept in-frame rearrangements only. Such tables lose some clones; where checked, under half of the loss comes from unresolved V genes, and the rest has no known cause. The sample table contains under 150,000 clones; only one count was recorded for over 65% of them. The biggest ten clones account for 3% to 4% of the sample. Material: PBMCs. The receptors derive from a woman aged 30 to 39 in good health and CMV-seropositive.

This chain connects TRBV5-4 to TRBJ1-1; 9 bases line up with TRBD1. The CDR3 totals 13 residues. The junction had 9 bases not matched to a gene; V was cut back by 4 bases and J by 11 bases. CDR1 and CDR2 from the germline V gene are SGHNT and YYREEE (reference sequence). CDR3 nucleotide sequence: TGTGCCAGCAGCCGAAATTGGGACAGGGAGGCTTTCTTT. As protein: CASSRNWDREAFF.

The V gene is TRBV5-1, the J gene TRBJ1-6, with unresolved D. CDR1 is SGHRS and CDR2 is YFSETQ in the germline V gene. The V end lost 4 bases, the J end lost 6 bases, and 14 bases lay between the germline ends. CDR3 size: 15 residues. CDR3: CASSQGVDSNSPLHF. CDR3 nucleotides: TGCGCCAGCAGCCAAGGAGTAGACTCTAATTCACCCCTCCACTTT.

The chain uses TRBV29-1 and TRBJ2-2; tentative D call: TRBD2 (5 bases). Germline CDR1 is SQVTM and CDR2 is ANQGSEA. The CDR3 runs to 15 residues. V lost 4 bases and J lost 2, with 14 bases in between. The CDR3 coding sequence is TGCAGCGTTGGGGTATCGGGGAGTAACACCGGGGAGCTGTTTTTT. Protein product: CSVGVSGSNTGELFF.

This sequence joins TRBV4-3 and TRBJ2-3, with 12 bases lining up with TRBD2. J gave up 6 bases and V 0 bases, and 10 bases lay outside the gene matches. There are 18 residues in the CDR3. Germline CDR1 is LGHNA and CDR2 is YSLEER. The DNA for the CDR3 is TGCGCCAGCAGCCAAGACCTCCCTAGCGGGGGGGCCAGGGATACGCAGTATTTT. This gives the protein CASSQDLPSGGARDTQYF.

The genes are TRBV5-5 and TRBJ1-1; TRBD1 matches at 8 bases. The CDR3 has 15 amino acids. CDR1 and CDR2 from the germline V gene are SGHKS and YYEKEE (reference sequence). The trim removed 4 bases at V and 4 bases at J, leaving 9 bases unmatched. Here the CDR3 DNA reads TGTGCCAGCAGCCCGGCGGACAGGGTGGGCACTGAAGCTTTCTTT. Its protein is CASSPADRVGTEAFF. The full variable domain, completed using reference TRBV5-5 and TRBJ1-1, is DAGVTQSPTHLIKTRGQQVTLRCSPISGHKSVSWYQQVLGQGPQFIFQYYEKEERGRGNFPDRFSARQFPNYSSELNVNALLLGDSALYLCASSPADRVGTEAFFGQGTRLTVV.

The J gene is TRBJ2-3, the V gene TRBV28; TRBD2 might be the D (7 bases). The germline V and J ends were trimmed by 3 bases and 3 bases, with 16 bases remaining between them. This CDR3 comprises 16 residues. The germline CDR1 and CDR2 sequences are MDHEN and SYDVKM. CDR3 DNA: TGTGCCAGCAGTTTTGGCGGGGGCTGGGAAACAGATACGCAGTATTTT. This gives the protein CASSFGGGWETDTQYF.

V is TRBV2 and J is TRBJ1-5, with a possible D match to TRBD1 (5 bases). The V end lost 5 bases, the J end lost 2 bases, and 13 bases lay between the germline ends. The CDR3 is 15 residues long. Germline-derived CDR1 and CDR2 are SNHLY and FYNNEI. The CDR3 bases are TGTGCCAGCAGTCCTCGCGGGGCCCGCAATCAGCCCCAGCATTTT. It codes for CASSPRGARNQPQHF. The variable domain in full, with the rest retrieved from reference TRBV2 and TRBJ1-5, is EPEVTQTPSHQVTQMGQEVILRCVPISNHLYFYWYRQILGQKVEFLVSFYNNEISEKSEIFDDQFSVERPDGSNFTLKIRSTKLEDSAMYFCASSPRGARNQPQHFGDGTRLSIL.

The chain carries TRBV9 and TRBJ2-3, with 10 bases fitting TRBD2. The CDR3 is 17 amino acids. Germline CDR1 is SGDLS and CDR2 is YYNGEE. The V gene end was trimmed by 0 bases and the J gene end by 4 bases; junction bases not matched to a gene: 8. The CDR3 nucleotides are TGTGCCAGCAGCGTAGAAGCGGGGGGGCGGGGTGCAGATACGCAGTATTTT. Its translation: CASSVEAGGRGADTQYF.

V is TRBV7-9 and J is TRBJ2-5; 8 bases agree with TRBD2. The CDR3 runs 15 residues. J was trimmed by 1 base and V by 5 bases; bases with no gene match: 6. Germline-derived CDR1 and CDR2 are SEHNR and FQNEAQ (reference sequence). CDR3 in DNA: TGTGCCAGCAGCCCCCCGGGGGGGATCCAAGAGACCCAGTACTTC. Translating it yields CASSPPGGIQETQYF.

The chain carries TRBV10-3 and TRBJ2-1; perhaps TRBD2 as D (6 bases). CDR1 ENHRY and CDR2 SYGVKD come from the germline V gene. The CDR3 is made up of 14 amino acids. V shed 7 bases and J shed 6 bases, with 16 bases lying between them. CDR3 in DNA: TGTGCCATCACGACTACCGGAGCGGGCAATGAGCAGTTCTTC. It encodes CAITTTGAGNEQFF.

This clone was observed a single time. The rearrangement joins TRBV28 to TRBJ1-2; maybe TRBD1 (6 bases). Germline V gene lookup returns CDR1 MDHEN and CDR2 SYDVKM. The CDR3 covers 14 residues. V lost 5 bases and J lost 8, with 18 bases in between. The CDR3 DNA is TGTGCCAGCAGTCAGGGACACAGGGTACAAGGCTACACCTTC. It codes for CASSQGHRVQGYTF.

This clone was detected a few times. J is TRBJ2-1 and V is TRBV5-1; D gene uncertain. V gave up 0 bases and J gave up 0 bases, with 4 bases separating them. CDR3 length equals 14 residues. The germline V gene encodes CDR1 SGHRS and CDR2 YFSETQ. The CDR3: CASSLVSSYNEQFF. In nucleotides, the CDR3 is TGCGCCAGCAGCTTGGTCAGCTCCTACAATGAGCAGTTCTTC. Drawing the rest from reference TRBV5-1 and TRBJ2-1, the complete variable domain is KAGVTQTPRYLIKTRGQQVTLSCSPISGHRSVSWYQQTPGQGLQFLFEYFSETQRNKGNFPGRFSGRQFSNSRSEMNVSTLELGDSALYLCASSLVSSYNEQFFGPGTRLTVL.

The CDR3 sequence is CSVALTSGATNTGELFF. The CDR3 DNA reads TGCAGCGTTGCCCTAACTAGCGGGGCAACTAACACCGGGGAGCTGTTTTTT. The chain links TRBV29-1 to TRBJ2-2; 10 bases map to TRBD2. Germline CDR1 SQVTM, CDR2 ANQGSEA. The J segment lost 2 bases and the V segment lost 4 bases, leaving 10 bases of the junction unmatched. The CDR3 has 17 amino acids.

This sequence joins TRBV2 and TRBJ2-1, with D uncertain. V gave up 7 bases and J gave up 0 bases, with 16 bases separating them. Germline lookup yields CDR1 SNHLY and CDR2 FYNNEI. This CDR3 is built from 16 residues. For the CDR3, the DNA is TGTGCCAGCAAAAGCACAGACGCCAGCTCCTACAATGAGCAGTTCTTC. Its translation is CASKSTDASSYNEQFF.

J is TRBJ2-1 and V is TRBV5-1, with 10 bases identical to TRBD2. The CDR3 runs 16 residues. The germline V gene encodes CDR1 SGHRS and CDR2 YFSETQ. Germline trimming cut 0 bases from V and 2 bases from J; bases unmatched to any gene: 2. The CDR3: CASSLDLAGAYNEQFF. Here the CDR3 DNA reads TGCGCCAGCAGCTTGGACCTAGCGGGGGCCTACAATGAGCAGTTCTTC.

The V and J genes are TRBV18 and TRBJ1-1; TRBD1 agrees at 7 bases. Germline loops: CDR1 KGHSH, CDR2 LQKENI. This CDR3 comprises 13 residues. J gave up 8 bases and V 3 bases, and 6 bases lay outside the gene matches. The CDR3 nucleotides are TGTGCCAGCTCACCTGTTAAGACAGGGGAAGCTTTCTTT. This translates into CASSPVKTGEAFF.

This chain joins TRBV5-1 and TRBJ2-3; D gene uncertain. This CDR3 spans 14 amino acids. Looked up from germline, CDR1 is SGHRS and CDR2 is YFSETQ. V was pared by 0 bases and J by 4 bases, with 9 bases between. The CDR3 loop reads CASSLDLSPDTQYF. CDR3 DNA: TGCGCCAGCAGCTTGGATCTGAGCCCAGATACGCAGTATTTT.

The genes are TRBV7-2 and TRBJ2-7, with 12 bases aligning to TRBD2. From germline, CDR1 is SGHTA and CDR2 FQGNSA. With V trimmed by 7 bases and J by 1 base, 5 bases remained unmatched. This CDR3 contains 15 residues. The CDR3 DNA follows: TGTGCCAGCACCGAAACTAGCGGGGGGTCCTACGAGCAGTACTTC. It specifies CASTETSGGSYEQYF.

The rearrangement links TRBV5-1 to TRBJ2-3, with TRBD2 identical over 8 bases. Germline V gene lookup returns CDR1 SGHRS and CDR2 YFSETQ. The CDR3 consists of 14 residues. After removal of 9 bases from V and 2 bases from J, the junction contained 8 bases not matched to a gene. The CDR3: CATGGGTNTDTQYF. Here the CDR3 DNA reads TGCGCCACCGGGGGGGGGACTAACACAGATACGCAGTATTTT.

The chain combines TRBV2 with TRBJ1-1, with a tentative D call TRBD1 (6 bases). CDR3 length: 16 residues. CDR1 is SNHLY, CDR2 FYNNEI, per germline. With 7 bases removed from V and 2 bases from J, the gap between germline ends came to 20 bases. CDR3 bases: TGTGCCAGCATCGCACAGGACAGTAAGACAAACACTGAAGCTTTCTTT. It encodes CASIAQDSKTNTEAFF.

The chain combines TRBV27 with TRBJ2-5, with TRBD2 matching over 8 bases. After removal of 3 bases from V and 10 bases from J, the junction contained 4 bases not matched to a gene. The CDR3 spans 12 residues. Looked up from germline, CDR1 is MNHEY and CDR2 is SMNVEV (reference sequence). DNA for the CDR3: TGTGCCAGCAGTTTTACTAGCGGACTCCAGTACTTC. Protein product: CASSFTSGLQYF.

The chain uses TRBV5-1 and TRBJ2-3, with 9 bases matching TRBD2. This CDR3 has 16 amino acids. V lost 0 bases, J lost 3 bases, and 5 bases stayed unmatched. Germline CDR1 SGHRS, CDR2 YFSETQ. The CDR3 DNA sequence: TGCGCCAGCAGCTTGGGAGCGGGGGGAGAAACAGATACGCAGTATTTT. Translated, it gives CASSLGAGGETDTQYF.